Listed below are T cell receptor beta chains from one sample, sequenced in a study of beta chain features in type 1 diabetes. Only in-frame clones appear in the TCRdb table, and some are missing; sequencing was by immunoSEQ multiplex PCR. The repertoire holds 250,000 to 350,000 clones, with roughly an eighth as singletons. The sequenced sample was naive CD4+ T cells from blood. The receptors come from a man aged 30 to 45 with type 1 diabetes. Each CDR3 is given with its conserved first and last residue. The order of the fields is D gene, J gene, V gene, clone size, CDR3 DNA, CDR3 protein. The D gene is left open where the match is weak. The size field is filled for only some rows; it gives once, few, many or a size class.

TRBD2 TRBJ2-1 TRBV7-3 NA TGTGCCAGCAGCGAGAGCTCCGGGACTAGCGGGAGAGGTAGTGAGCAGTTCTTC CASSESSGTSGRGSEQFF
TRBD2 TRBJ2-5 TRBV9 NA TGTGCCAGCAGCGTTCTTAGCGGGATCGGGGAGACCCAGTACTTC CASSVLSGIGETQYF
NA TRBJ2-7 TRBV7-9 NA TGTGCCAGCGGGCAGAACTCCTACGAGCAGTACTTC CASGQNSYEQYF
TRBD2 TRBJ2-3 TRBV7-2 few TGTGCCAGCAGCCCACGACTAGCGGGAGACACGCAGTATTTT CASSPRLAGDTQYF
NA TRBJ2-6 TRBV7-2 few TGTGCCAGCAGCCCCGGGGGATCTGGGGCCAACGTCCTGACTTTC CASSPGGSGANVLTF
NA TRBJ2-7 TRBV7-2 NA TGTGCCAGCAGCTTAGGGGCGGGACGGAAGTCCTACGAGCAGTACTTC CASSLGAGRKSYEQYF
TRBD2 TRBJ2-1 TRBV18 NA TGTGCCAGCTCACCACTTTTTAGCGGGAGTACAGATGAGCAGTTCTTC CASSPLFSGSTDEQFF
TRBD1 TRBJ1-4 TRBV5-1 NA TGCGCCAGCAGCACCGGACAGGCGGCGGAAAAACTGTTTTTT CASSTGQAAEKLFF
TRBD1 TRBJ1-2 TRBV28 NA TGTGCCAGCAGTTCGGGACAGGGGGCAAGTGGCTACACCTTC CASSSGQGASGYTF
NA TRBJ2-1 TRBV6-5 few TGTGCCAGCAGTGATCAGGGTGAGCAGTTCTTC CASSDQGEQFF
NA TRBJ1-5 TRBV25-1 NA TGTGCCAGCAGTACGGCAGGGGCGGCTCAGCCCCAGCATTTT CASSTAGAAQPQHF
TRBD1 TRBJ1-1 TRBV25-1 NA TGTGCCAGCACGCCCCGACAGGGGACGGGGGGACGGACTGAAGCTTTCTTT CASTPRQGTGGRTEAFF
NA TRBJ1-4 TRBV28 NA TGTGCCAGCAGACCTACAGTGGGCGAAAAACTGTTTTTT CASRPTVGEKLFF
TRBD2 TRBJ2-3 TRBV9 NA TGTGCCAGCAGCCTTCGGCGGGAGGGTGCCCAAGGTACGCAGTATTTT CASSLRREGAQGTQYF
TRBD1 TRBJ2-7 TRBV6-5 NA TGTGCCAGCAGTTGGGACAGGGGAACCTACGAGCAGTACTTC CASSWDRGTYEQYF
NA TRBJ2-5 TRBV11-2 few TGTGCCACCTCATTTACTTTTCAAGAGACCCAGTACTTC CATSFTFQETQYF
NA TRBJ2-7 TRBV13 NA TGTGCCAGCAGCTTACAACAGGGTAGCGAGCAGTACTTC CASSLQQGSEQYF
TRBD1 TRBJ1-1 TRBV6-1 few TGTGCCAGCAGTGAATGGCGGACAGGGGGGAACACTGAAGCTTTCTTT CASSEWRTGGNTEAFF
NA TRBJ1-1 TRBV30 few TGTGCCTGGAGCCGTCCCGGGACATATTTGAACACTGAAGCTTTCTTT CAWSRPGTYLNTEAFF
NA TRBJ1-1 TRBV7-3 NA TGTGCCAGCAGCTCCCGGACAGACACTGAAGCTTTCTTT CASSSRTDTEAFF
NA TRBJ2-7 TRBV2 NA TGTGCCAGCAGTGTAGGGGCCGGTTCCTACGAGCAGTACTTC CASSVGAGSYEQYF
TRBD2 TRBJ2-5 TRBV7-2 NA TGTGCCAGCAGCCGGACTAGCGGGGAGGTGACCCAGTACTTC CASSRTSGEVTQYF
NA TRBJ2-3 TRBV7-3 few TGTGCCAGCAGCCCCCGACTAAGAGATACGCAGTATTTT CASSPRLRDTQYF
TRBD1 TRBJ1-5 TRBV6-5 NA TGTGCCAGCAGCCCCGACAGGGGATGGAATCAGCCCCAGCATTTT CASSPDRGWNQPQHF
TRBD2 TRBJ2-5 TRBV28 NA TGTGCCAGCAGTTTAACTGGAGCGGGAGGGCTATTCTGGTACTTC CASSLTGAGGLFWYF
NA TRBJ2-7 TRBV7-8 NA TGTGCCAGCAGCTTAATGGAGGGCGTTTACGAGCAGTACTTC CASSLMEGVYEQYF
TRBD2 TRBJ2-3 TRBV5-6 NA TGTGCCAGCAGCTTCTCCGGGACTACTATCGCAGATACGCAGTATTTT CASSFSGTTIADTQYF
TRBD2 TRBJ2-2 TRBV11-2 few TGTGCCAGCAGCAGACTAGCGGGAGCTGGGGAGCTGTTTTTT CASSRLAGAGELFF
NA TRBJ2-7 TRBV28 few TGTGCCAGCACCGAAAGGAGCTACGAGCAGTACTTC CASTERSYEQYF
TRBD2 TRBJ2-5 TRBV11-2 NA TGTGCCAGCAGCTTGCTAGCGGCACAAGAGACCCAGTACTTC CASSLLAAQETQYF
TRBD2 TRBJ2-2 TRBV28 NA TGTGCCGGCGGGAGCCCCTCCACCGGGGAGCTGTTTTTT CAGGSPSTGELFF
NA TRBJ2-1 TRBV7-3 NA TGTGCCAGCAGCCCCCAGACAGGCTCCTACAATGAGCAGTTCTTC CASSPQTGSYNEQFF
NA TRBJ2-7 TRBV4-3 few TGCGCCAGCAGCCAAGATATCGGGACTCGCCGCTACGAGCAGTACTTC CASSQDIGTRRYEQYF
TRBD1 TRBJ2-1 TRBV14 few TGTGCCAGCAGCCAAGTAGGGGGCTGGCAGTTCTTC CASSQVGGWQFF
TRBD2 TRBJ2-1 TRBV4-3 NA TGCGCCAGCAGCCACCTTAAGAGACTAGCGACATACAATGAGCAGTTCTTC CASSHLKRLATYNEQFF
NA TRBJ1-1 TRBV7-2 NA TGTGCCAGCAGCTTAGTATCAGGGGATACTGAAGCTTTCTTT CASSLVSGDTEAFF
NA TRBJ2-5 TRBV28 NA TGTGCCAGCAGTTTGACGGGAGCGCGCGAGACCCAGTACTTC CASSLTGARETQYF
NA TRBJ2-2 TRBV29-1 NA TGCAGCGGGCGGACTGGAGAAAACACCGGGGAGCTGTTTTTT CSGRTGENTGELFF
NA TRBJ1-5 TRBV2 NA TGTGCCAGCAGTGAACTTTCGGCAGCGAGCAATCAGCCCCAGCATTTT CASSELSAASNQPQHF
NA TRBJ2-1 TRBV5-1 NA TGCGCCAGCACCCATGGCGTAGCTGTCAACAATGAGCAGTTCTTC CASTHGVAVNNEQFF
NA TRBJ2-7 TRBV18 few TGTGCCAGCTCACCGGATGAGGCCCACGAGCAGTACTTC CASSPDEAHEQYF
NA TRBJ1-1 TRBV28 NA TGTGCCAGCAGTTTTGGGGGGGCTGAAGCTTTCTTT CASSFGGAEAFF
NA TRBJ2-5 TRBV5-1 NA TGCGCCAGCAGCTTCCAGGATATTAGGGAGACCCAGTACTTC CASSFQDIRETQYF
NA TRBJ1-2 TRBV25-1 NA TGTGCCAGCAGTGTTCCGGACAGTTCGAGGTATGGCTACACCTTC CASSVPDSSRYGYTF
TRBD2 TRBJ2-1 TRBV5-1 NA TGCGCCAGCAGCTCACGACTAGCGGGAGTTGGTTACAATGAGCAGTTCTTC CASSSRLAGVGYNEQFF
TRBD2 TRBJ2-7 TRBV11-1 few TGTGCCAGCAGCCTAGGAAAGCTAGCGGGAGCATTCGAGCAGTACTTC CASSLGKLAGAFEQYF
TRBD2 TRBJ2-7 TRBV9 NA TGTGCCAGCAGCCCACGGACTAGCGGAGCTTACGAGCAGTACTTC CASSPRTSGAYEQYF
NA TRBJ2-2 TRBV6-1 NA TGTGCCACCCAGGAGGTGAACACCGGGGAGCTGTTTTTT CATQEVNTGELFF
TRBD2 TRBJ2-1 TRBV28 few TGTGCCAGCAGTTCGTTTAGCGGGCGGATCGACAATGAGCAGTTCTTC CASSSFSGRIDNEQFF
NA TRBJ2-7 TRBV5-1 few TGCGCCAGCAGCTTGACCCCGGGTTCCGACTACGAGCAGTACTTC CASSLTPGSDYEQYF
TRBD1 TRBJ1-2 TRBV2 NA TGTGCCAGCAGTGCCAGGGGGCCGATAATCTACACCTTC CASSARGPIIYTF
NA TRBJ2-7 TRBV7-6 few TGTGCCAGCAGCTTAGATCCGTCCGGGGAGCAGTACTTC CASSLDPSGEQYF
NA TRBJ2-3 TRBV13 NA TGTGCCAGCAGCTTAGGGTCCCAGTTTGCGCAGTATTTT CASSLGSQFAQYF
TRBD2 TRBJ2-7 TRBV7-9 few TGTGCCAGCAGTCTAGCGGGAGCAATCTCCTACGAGCAGTACTTC CASSLAGAISYEQYF
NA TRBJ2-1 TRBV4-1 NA TGCGCCAGCAGCCAACTAAGCGGGGAGCAGTTCTTC CASSQLSGEQFF